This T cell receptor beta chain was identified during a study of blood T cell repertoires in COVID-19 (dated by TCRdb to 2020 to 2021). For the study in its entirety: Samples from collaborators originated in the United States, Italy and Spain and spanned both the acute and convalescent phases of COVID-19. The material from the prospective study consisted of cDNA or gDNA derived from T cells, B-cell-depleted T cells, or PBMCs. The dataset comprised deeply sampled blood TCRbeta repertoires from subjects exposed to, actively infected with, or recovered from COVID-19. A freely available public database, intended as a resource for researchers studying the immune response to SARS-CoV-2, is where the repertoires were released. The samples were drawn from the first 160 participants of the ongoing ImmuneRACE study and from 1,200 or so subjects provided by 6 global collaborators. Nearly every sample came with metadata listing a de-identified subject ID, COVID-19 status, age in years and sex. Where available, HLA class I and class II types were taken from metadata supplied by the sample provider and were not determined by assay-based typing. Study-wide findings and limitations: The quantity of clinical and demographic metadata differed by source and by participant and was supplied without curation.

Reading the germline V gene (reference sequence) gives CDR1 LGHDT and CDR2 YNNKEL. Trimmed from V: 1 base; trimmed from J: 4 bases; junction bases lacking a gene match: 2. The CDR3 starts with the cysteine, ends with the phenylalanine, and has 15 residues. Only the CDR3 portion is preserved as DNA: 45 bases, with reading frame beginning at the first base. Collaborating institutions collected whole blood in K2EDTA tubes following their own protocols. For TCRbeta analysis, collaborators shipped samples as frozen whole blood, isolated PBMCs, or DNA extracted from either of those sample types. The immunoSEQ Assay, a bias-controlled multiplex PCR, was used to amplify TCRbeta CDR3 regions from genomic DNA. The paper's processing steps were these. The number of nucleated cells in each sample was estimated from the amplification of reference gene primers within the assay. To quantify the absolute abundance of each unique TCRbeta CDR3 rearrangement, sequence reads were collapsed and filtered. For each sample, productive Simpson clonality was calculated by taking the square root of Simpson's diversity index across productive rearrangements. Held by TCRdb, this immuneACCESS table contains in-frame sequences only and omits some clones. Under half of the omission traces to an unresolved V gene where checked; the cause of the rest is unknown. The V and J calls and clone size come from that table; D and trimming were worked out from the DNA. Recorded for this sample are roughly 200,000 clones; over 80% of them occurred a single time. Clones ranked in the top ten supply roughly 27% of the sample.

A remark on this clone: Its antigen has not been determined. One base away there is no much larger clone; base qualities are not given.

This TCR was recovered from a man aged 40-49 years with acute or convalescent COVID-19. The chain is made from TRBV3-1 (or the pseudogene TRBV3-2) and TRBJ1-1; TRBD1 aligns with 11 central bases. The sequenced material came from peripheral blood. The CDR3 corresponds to CASSQGDRGFTEAFF. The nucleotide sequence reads TGTGCCAGCAGCCAAGGGGACAGGGGGTTCACTGAAGCTTTCTTT.